This section outlines one T cell receptor (beta chain) sequence together with its context. The data were taken from a study of cytomegalovirus exposure and HLA in healthy donors. The CDR3 loop spans 16 amino acids. Per germline, CDR1 SQVTM and CDR2 ANQGSEA. V lost 5 bases and J 0 bases, leaving 19 bases between the germline ends. Use of 60 Vbeta and 13 Jbeta primers characterized the PCR. This table comes from immunoSEQ multiplex PCR, and its TCRdb copy is limited to in-frame clones, with some not included. The top ten clones hold around 1.4% of a sample with 110,000 or so clones, about four fifths of them seen once.

The material sequenced was PBMCs. J is TRBJ1-2 and V is TRBV29-1; tentatively, D is TRBD1 (5 bases). This clonotype was sampled from a woman in her late teens or twenties in good health and CMV-seronegative. CDR3 DNA: TGCAGCGTTTCCGTGGGTGGCAGGGCAGCTAACTATGGCTACACCTTC. It is translated as CSVSVGGRAANYGYTF.